These T cell receptor beta chains were read from a single sample in a study of PD-L1 blockade in urothelial cancer. This table comes from immunoSEQ multiplex PCR, and its TCRdb copy is limited to in-frame clones, with some not included. The repertoire holds about 95,000 clones, with around 87% as singletons. The source material was PBMCs, sampled around atezolizumab (anti-PD-L1) treatment. The origin of the receptors is a man in his sixties with urothelial cancer. CDR3s include the opening cysteine and the closing phenylalanine or tryptophan.

V: TRBV6-5
CDR3: CASTPGFTDTQYF

V: TRBV7-2
CDR3: CASSLGGRGWGEQYF

V: TRBV19
CDR3: CASSIAYRGFGPFSYEQYF

V: TRBV28
CDR3: CASSLARVLLPNTEAFF

V: TRBV9
CDR3: CASSQGRSSDTGELFF

V: TRBV2
CDR3: CAPQGGVGNYGYTF

V: TRBV5-5
CDR3: CASSLAADRVIYEQYF

V: TRBV6-4
CDR3: CASSIAATSGGNEQFF

V: TRBV7-6
CDR3: CASSLGSGPHYGYTF

V: TRBV30
CDR3: CAWSLIHLAGGRKSTDTQYF

V: TRBV7-9
CDR3: CASSQRGGQNSPLHF

V: TRBV21-1
CDR3: CASSPRWGLANNEQFF